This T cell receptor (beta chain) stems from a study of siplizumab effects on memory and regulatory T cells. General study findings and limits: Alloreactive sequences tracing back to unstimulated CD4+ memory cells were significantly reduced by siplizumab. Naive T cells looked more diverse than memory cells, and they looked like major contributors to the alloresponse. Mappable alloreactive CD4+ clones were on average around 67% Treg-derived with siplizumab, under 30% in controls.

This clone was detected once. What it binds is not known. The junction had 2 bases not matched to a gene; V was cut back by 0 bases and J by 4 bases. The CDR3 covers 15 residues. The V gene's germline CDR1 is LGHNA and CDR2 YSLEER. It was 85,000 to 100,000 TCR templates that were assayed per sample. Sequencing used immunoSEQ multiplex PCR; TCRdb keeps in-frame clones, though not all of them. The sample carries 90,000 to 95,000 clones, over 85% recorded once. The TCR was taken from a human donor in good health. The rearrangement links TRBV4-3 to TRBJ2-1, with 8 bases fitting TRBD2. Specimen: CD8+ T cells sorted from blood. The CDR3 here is CASSQDRGRYNEQFF. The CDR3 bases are TGCGCCAGCAGCCAAGATCGCGGGAGGTACAATGAGCAGTTCTTC.